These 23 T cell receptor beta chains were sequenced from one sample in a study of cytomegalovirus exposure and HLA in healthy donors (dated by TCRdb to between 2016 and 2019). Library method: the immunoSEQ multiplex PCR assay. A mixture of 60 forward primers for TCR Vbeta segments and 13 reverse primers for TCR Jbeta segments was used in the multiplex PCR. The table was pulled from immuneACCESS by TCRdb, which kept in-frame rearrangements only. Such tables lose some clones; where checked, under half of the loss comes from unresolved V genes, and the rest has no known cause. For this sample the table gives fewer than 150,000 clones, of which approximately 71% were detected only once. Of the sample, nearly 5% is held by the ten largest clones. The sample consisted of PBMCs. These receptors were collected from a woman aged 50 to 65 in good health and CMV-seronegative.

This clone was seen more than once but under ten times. The DNA for the CDR3 is TGTGCCAGCAGTTCCCCTGACAGGGGCAGCAATCAGCCCCAGCATTTT. It yields the protein CASSSPDRGSNQPQHF. The chain joins TRBV6-6 to TRBJ1-5; TRBD1 matches at 8 bases. CDR1 is MNHNY, CDR2 SVGAGI, per germline (reference sequence). After removal of 4 bases from V and 1 base from J, the junction contained 6 bases not matched to a gene. The CDR3 has 16 amino acids.

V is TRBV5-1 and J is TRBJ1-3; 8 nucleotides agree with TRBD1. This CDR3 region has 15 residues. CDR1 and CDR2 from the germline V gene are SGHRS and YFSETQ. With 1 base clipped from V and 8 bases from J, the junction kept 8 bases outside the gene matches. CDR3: CASSLSAGGKDTIYF. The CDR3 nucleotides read TGCGCCAGCAGCTTGTCGGCAGGGGGCAAAGACACCATATATTTT. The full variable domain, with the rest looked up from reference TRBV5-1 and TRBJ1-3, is KAGVTQTPRYLIKTRGQQVTLSCSPISGHRSVSWYQQTPGQGLQFLFEYFSETQRNKGNFPGRFSGRQFSNSRSEMNVSTLELGDSALYLCASSLSAGGKDTIYFGEGSWLTVV.

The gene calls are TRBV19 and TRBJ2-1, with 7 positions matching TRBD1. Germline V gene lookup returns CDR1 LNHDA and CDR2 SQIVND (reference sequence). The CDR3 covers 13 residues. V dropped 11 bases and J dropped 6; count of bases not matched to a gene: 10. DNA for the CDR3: TGTGCCGCCGGACAGGTTGACGTCAATGAGCAGTTCTTC. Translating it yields CAAGQVDVNEQFF.

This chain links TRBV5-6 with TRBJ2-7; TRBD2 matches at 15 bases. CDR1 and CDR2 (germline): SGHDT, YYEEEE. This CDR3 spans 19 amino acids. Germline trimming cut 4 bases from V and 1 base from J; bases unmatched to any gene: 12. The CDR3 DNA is TGTGCCAGCAGCGCCCCCGGGACTAGCGGGGGGCCGCGGTCCTACGAGCAGTACTTC. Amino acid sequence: CASSAPGTSGGPRSYEQYF. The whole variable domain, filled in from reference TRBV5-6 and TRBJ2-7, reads DAGVTQSPTHLIKTRGQQVTLRCSPKSGHDTVSWYQQALGQGPQFIFQYYEEEERQRGNFPDRFSGHQFPNYSSELNVNALLLGDSALYLCASSAPGTSGGPRSYEQYFGPGTRLTVT.

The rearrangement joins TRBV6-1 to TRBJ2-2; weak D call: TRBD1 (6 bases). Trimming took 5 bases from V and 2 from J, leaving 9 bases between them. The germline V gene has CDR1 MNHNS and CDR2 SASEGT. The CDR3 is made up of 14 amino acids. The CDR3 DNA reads TGTGCCAGCAGTCAGGGGCGAAACACCGGGGAGCTGTTTTTT. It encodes CASSQGRNTGELFF.

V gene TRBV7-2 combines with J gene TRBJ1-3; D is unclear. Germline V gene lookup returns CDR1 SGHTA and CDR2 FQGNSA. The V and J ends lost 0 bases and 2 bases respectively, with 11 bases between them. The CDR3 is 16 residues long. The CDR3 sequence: CASSLATGLAGNTIYF. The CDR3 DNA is TGTGCCAGCAGCTTAGCAACGGGATTAGCTGGAAACACCATATATTTT.

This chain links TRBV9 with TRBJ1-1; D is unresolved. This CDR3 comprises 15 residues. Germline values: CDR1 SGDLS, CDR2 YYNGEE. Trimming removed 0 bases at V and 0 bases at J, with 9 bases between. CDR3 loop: CASSVVVRMNTEAFF. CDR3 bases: TGTGCCAGCAGCGTAGTAGTCAGGATGAACACTGAAGCTTTCTTT.

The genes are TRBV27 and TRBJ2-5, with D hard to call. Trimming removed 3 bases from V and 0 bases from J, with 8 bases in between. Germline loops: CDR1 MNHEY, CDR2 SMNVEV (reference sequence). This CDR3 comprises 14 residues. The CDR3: CASSFGSYQETQYF. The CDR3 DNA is TGTGCCAGCAGTTTCGGGTCCTACCAAGAGACCCAGTACTTC.

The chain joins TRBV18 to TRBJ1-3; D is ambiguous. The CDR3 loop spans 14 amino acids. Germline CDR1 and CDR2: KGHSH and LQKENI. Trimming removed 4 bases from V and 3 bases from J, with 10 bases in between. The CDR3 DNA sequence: TGTGCCAGCTCACTTAACAGTGTTGGAAACACCATATATTTT. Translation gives CASSLNSVGNTIYF. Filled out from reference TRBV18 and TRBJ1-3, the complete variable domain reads NAGVMQNPRHLVRRRGQEARLRCSPMKGHSHVYWYRQLPEEGLKFMVYLQKENIIDESGMPKERFSAEFPKEGPSILRIQQVVRGDSAAYFCASSLNSVGNTIYFGEGSWLTVV.

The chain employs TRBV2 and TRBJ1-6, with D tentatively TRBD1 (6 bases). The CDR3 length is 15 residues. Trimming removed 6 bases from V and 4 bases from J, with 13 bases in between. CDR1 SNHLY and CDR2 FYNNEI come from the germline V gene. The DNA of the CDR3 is TGTGCCAGCAGCCTAACGGACAGATATAATTCACCCCTCCACTTT. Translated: CASSLTDRYNSPLHF. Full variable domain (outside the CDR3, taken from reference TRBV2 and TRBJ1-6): EPEVTQTPSHQVTQMGQEVILRCVPISNHLYFYWYRQILGQKVEFLVSFYNNEISEKSEIFDDQFSVERPDGSNFTLKIRSTKLEDSAMYFCASSLTDRYNSPLHFGNGTRLTVT.

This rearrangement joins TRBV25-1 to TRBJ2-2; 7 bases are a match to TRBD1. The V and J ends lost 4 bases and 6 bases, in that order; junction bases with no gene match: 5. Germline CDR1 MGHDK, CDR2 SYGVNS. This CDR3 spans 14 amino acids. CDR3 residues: CASSGAGGAGELFF. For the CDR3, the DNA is TGTGCCAGCAGTGGGGCAGGGGGTGCCGGGGAGCTGTTTTTT.

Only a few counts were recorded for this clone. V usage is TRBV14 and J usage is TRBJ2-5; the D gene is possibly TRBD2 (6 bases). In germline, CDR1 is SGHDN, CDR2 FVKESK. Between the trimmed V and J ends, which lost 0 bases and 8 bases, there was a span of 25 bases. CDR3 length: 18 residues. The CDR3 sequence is CASSQDGGIGRNKRTQYF. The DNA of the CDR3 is TGTGCCAGCAGCCAAGACGGGGGAATAGGAAGGAACAAGAGAACCCAGTACTTC.

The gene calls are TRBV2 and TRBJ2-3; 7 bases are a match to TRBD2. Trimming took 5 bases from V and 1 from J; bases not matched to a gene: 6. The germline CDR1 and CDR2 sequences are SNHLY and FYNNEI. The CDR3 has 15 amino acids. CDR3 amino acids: CASSQRGLRTDTQYF. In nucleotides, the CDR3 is TGTGCCAGCAGTCAAAGGGGACTACGCACAGATACGCAGTATTTT.

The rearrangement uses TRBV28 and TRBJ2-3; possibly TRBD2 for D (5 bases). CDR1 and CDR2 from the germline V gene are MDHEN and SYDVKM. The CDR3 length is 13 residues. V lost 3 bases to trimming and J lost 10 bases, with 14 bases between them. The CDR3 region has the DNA TGTGCCAGCAGTTTTGACGAGCACGGGGCGCAGTATTTT. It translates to CASSFDEHGAQYF.

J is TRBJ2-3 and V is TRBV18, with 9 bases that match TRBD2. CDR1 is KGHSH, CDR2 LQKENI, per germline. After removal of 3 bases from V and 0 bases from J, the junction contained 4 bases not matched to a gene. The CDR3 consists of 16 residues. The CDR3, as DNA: TGTGCCAGCTCACCCATAGCGGGGGAGAGCACAGATACGCAGTATTTT. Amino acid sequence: CASSPIAGESTDTQYF.

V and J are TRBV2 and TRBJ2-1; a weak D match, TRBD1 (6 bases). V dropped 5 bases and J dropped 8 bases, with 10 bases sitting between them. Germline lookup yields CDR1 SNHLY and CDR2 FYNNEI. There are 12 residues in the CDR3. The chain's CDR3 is CASSPRGYEQFF. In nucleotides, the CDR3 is TGTGCCAGCAGTCCCAGGGGATATGAGCAGTTCTTC.

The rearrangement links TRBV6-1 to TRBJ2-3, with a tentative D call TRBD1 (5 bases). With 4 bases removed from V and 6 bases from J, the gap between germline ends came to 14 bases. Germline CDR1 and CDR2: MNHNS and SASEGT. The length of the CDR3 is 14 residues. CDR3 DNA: TGTGCCAGCAGTGTCCCAGGGCGCCCTGATACGCAGTATTTT. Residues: CASSVPGRPDTQYF.

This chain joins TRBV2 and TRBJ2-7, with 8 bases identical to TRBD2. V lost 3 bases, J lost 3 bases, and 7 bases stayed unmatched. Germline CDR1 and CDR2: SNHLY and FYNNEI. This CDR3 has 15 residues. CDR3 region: CASSDRAGAIYEQYF. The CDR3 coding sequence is TGTGCCAGCAGTGATCGAGCGGGGGCCATCTACGAGCAGTACTTC.

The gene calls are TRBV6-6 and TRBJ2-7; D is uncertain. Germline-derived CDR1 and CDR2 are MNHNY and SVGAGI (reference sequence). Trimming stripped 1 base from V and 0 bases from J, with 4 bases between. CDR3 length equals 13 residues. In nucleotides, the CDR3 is TGTGCCAGCAGTTACTGGGCCTCCTACGAGCAGTACTTC. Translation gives CASSYWASYEQYF.

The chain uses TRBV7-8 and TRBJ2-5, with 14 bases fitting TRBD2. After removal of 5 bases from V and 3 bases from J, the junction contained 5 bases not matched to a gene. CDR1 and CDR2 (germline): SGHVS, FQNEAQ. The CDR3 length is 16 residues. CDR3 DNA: TGTGCCAGCAGCCCTATGACTAGCGGGGGGGAAGAGACCCAGTACTTC. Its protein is CASSPMTSGGEETQYF. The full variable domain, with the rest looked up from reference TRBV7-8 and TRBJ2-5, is GAGVSQSPRYKVAKRGQDVALRCDPISGHVSLFWYQQALGQGPEFLTYFQNEAQLDKSGLPSDRFFAERPEGSVSTLKIQRTQQEDSAVYLCASSPMTSGGEETQYFGPGTRLLVL.

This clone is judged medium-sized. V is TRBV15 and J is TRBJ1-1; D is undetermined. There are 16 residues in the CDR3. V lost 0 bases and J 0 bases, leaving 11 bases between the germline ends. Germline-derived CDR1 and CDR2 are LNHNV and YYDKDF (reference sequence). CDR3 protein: CATSRDAALMNTEAFF. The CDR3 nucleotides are TGTGCCACCAGCAGAGATGCGGCACTCATGAACACTGAAGCTTTCTTT. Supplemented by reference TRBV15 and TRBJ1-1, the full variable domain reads DAMVIQNPRYQVTQFGKPVTLSCSQTLNHNVMYWYQQKSSQAPKLLFHYYDKDFNNEADTPDNFQSRRPNTSFCFLDIRSPGLGDTAMYLCATSRDAALMNTEAFFGQGTRLTVV.

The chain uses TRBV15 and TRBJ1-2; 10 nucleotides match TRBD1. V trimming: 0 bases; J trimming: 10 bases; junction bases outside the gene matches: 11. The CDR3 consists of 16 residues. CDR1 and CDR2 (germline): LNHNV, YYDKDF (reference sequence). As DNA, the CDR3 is TGTGCCACCAGCAGAGACAGGGTGGGACAGGGGCCTCCCTACACCTTC. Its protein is CATSRDRVGQGPPYTF. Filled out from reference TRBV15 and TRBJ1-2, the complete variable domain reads DAMVIQNPRYQVTQFGKPVTLSCSQTLNHNVMYWYQQKSSQAPKLLFHYYDKDFNNEADTPDNFQSRRPNTSFCFLDIRSPGLGDTAMYLCATSRDRVGQGPPYTFGSGTRLTVV.

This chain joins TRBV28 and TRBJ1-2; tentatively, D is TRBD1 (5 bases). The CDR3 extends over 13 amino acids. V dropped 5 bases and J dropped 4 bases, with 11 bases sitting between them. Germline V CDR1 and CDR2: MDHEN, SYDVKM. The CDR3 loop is CASSGGGLYGYTF. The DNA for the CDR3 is TGTGCCAGCAGTGGGGGAGGGCTCTATGGCTACACCTTC.